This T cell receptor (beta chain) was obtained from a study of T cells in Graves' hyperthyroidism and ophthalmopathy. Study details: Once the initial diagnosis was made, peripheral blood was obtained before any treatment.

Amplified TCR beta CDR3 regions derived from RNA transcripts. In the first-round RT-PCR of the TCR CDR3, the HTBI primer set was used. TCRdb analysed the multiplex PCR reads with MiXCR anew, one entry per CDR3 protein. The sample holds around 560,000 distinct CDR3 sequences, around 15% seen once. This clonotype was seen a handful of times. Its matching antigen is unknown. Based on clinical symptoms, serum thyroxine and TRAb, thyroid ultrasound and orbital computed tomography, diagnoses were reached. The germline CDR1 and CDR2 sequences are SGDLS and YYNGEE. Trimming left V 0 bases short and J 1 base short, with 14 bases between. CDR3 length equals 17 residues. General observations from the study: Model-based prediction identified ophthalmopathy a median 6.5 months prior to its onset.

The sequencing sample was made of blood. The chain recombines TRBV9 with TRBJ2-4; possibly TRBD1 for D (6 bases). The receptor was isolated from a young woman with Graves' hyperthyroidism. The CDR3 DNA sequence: TGTGCCAGCAGCGTAGACCCAGGGGCAGGGGCCAAAAACATTCAGTACTTC. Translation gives CASSVDPGAGAKNIQYF.